One and the same sample provided the 23 T cell receptor beta chains below, sequenced in a study of beta chain features in type 1 diabetes. Study-wide points: Moderate yet significant TCRB CDR3 shortening was seen in Type 1 diabetes patients in all four CD4+ subsets.

The entirety of the isolated RNA underwent reverse transcription, so expressed TCRB transcripts were sequenced. The assay was immunoSEQ multiplex PCR, and TCRdb's table has in-frame clones only and misses some. The table lists 400,000 or so clones, roughly an eighth of them singletons. These TCRs' antigens remain unknown. Sample: naive CD4+ T cells from blood. The receptors come from a woman aged 18-29 years with type 1 diabetes.

In this sample, this clone turned up a few times. This chain connects TRBV11-1 to TRBJ2-7; D unclear. The V end was cut by 5 bases, the J end by 5 bases, with 10 bases between. Germline CDR1 is SGHAT and CDR2 is FQDESV (reference sequence). The CDR3 covers 12 residues. DNA for the CDR3: TGTGCCAGCAGCCCCAGAGGTCACGAGCAGTACTTC. Its translation: CASSPRGHEQYF.

This clone was found a few times. The chain has TRBV6-6 and TRBJ1-2; D not certain. CDR3 length: 13 amino acids. Germline V lookup: CDR1 MNHNY, CDR2 SVGAGI (reference sequence). The ends were cut back, 2 bases at V and 5 bases at J, with 9 bases in the middle. In DNA form, the CDR3 reads TGTGCCAGCAGTTACGATGGGAGTTATGGCTACACCTTC. It encodes CASSYDGSYGYTF.

The rearrangement links TRBV9 to TRBJ2-1, with D maybe TRBD2 (6 bases). CDR3 length: 16 amino acids. CDR1 is SGDLS and CDR2 is YYNGEE in the germline V gene. Trimming took 0 bases from V and 0 from J, leaving 10 bases between them. The CDR3 sequence: CASSVGVLASYNEQFF. CDR3 DNA sequence: TGTGCCAGCAGCGTAGGTGTACTAGCCTCCTACAATGAGCAGTTCTTC.

In this sample, this clone turned up a few times. This chain joins TRBV4-1 and TRBJ1-2, with D uncertain. CDR1 and CDR2 (germline): MGHRA, YSYEKL. V lost 0 bases and J lost 8, with 13 bases in between. CDR3 length: 14 residues. The CDR3 DNA follows: TGCGCCAGCAGCCAAGATAGGATGCGGGGAGGCTACACCTTC. Amino acid sequence: CASSQDRMRGGYTF.

The chain employs TRBV6-5 and TRBJ2-5; 7 bases match TRBD2. V trimming: 5 bases; J trimming: 5 bases; junction bases outside the gene matches: 8. CDR3 length: 14 residues. The germline V gene has CDR1 MNHEY and CDR2 SVGAGI. The CDR3 region is CASSPLGGMETQYF. Written as DNA, the CDR3 is TGTGCCAGCAGTCCACTCGGGGGGATGGAGACCCAGTACTTC.

The J gene is TRBJ2-3, the V gene TRBV7-9; 7 bases are shared with TRBD2. The CDR3 runs 14 residues. V shed 8 bases and J 2 bases; nucleotides not matched to a gene: 7. Looked up from germline, CDR1 is SEHNR and CDR2 is FQNEAQ (reference sequence). CDR3 residues: CASGRAGATDTQYF. CDR3 in DNA: TGTGCCAGCGGGAGGGCGGGAGCCACAGATACGCAGTATTTT.

There are a few counts of this clone. The rearrangement joins TRBV6-5 to TRBJ1-2; the D is unclear. This CDR3 region has 12 residues. CDR1 and CDR2 (germline): MNHEY, SVGAGI. Trimming pared 8 bases from V and 1 base from J, leaving 8 bases between. CDR3 in amino acids: CASVGSNYGYTF. In DNA, the CDR3 is TGTGCCAGCGTCGGGAGTAACTATGGCTACACCTTC.

This clone has a handful of counts. V gene TRBV27 combines with J gene TRBJ2-5; D is unclear. This CDR3 contains 14 residues. The V gene lost 3 bases and the J gene lost 4 bases, with 12 bases spanning the gap. Germline assignment: CDR1 MNHEY and CDR2 SMNVEV (reference sequence). Written as DNA, the CDR3 is TGTGCCAGCAGTTTGAACCCCGTGGCAGAGACCCAGTACTTC. It is translated as CASSLNPVAETQYF.

This clone showed up just a few times. This chain connects TRBV19 to TRBJ2-7; the match to TRBD1 covers 9 bases. This CDR3 has 14 residues. Germline V lookup: CDR1 LNHDA, CDR2 SQIVND (reference sequence). V lost 6 bases and J lost 3; bases outside the gene matches: 6. This CDR3 is CASRTRQGVYEQYF. For the CDR3, the DNA is TGTGCCAGTAGGACCAGACAGGGGGTCTACGAGCAGTACTTC. Combining the CDR3 with reference TRBV19 and TRBJ2-7 gives the whole variable domain DGGITQSPKYLFRKEGQNVTLSCEQNLNHDAMYWYRQDPGQGLRLIYYSQIVNDFQKGDIAEGYSVSREKKESFPLTVTSAQKNPTAFYLCASRTRQGVYEQYFGPGTRLTVT.

On this clone itself: The same CDR3 arises from other DNA sequences in this sample as well. This CDR3 is CASSPGGGTDTQYF. CDR3 in DNA: TGCGCCAGCAGCCCGGGGGGGGGCACAGATACGCAGTATTTT. The chain is built from TRBV5-1 and TRBJ2-3, with 8 bases matching TRBD2. Germline V gives CDR1 SGHRS, CDR2 YFSETQ. V gave up 4 bases and J gave up 1 base; unmatched junction bases: 2. The CDR3 is 14 residues long.

This clone has only a few counts. The CDR3 reads CASSHAGTGGKAEAFF. The CDR3, as DNA: TGCGCCAGCAGCCATGCCGGGACAGGGGGCAAGGCTGAAGCTTTCTTT. V usage is TRBV4-1 and J usage is TRBJ1-1, with TRBD1 matching over 12 bases. The CDR3 spans 16 residues. Germline V gene lookup returns CDR1 MGHRA and CDR2 YSYEKL. V shed 3 bases and J 6 bases; nucleotides not matched to a gene: 8.

The CDR3 is CASSLSGRGTQYF. CDR3 nucleotide sequence: TGTGCCAGCAGTTTATCTGGTCGAGGGACCCAGTACTTC. The V call is TRBV27, the J call TRBJ2-5; no reliable D call. Germline assignment: CDR1 MNHEY and CDR2 SMNVEV (reference sequence). V lost 0 bases and J lost 7, with 9 bases in between. The CDR3 loop spans 13 amino acids.

This chain connects TRBV13 to TRBJ2-7; no definite D call. Germline CDR1 is PRHDT and CDR2 is FYEKMQ (reference sequence). V was cut by 3 bases and J by 3 bases, with 15 bases left in between. This CDR3 has 15 residues. CDR3: CASSLMSRRHYEQYF. CDR3 coding DNA: TGTGCCAGCAGCTTGATGAGCCGGCGACACTACGAGCAGTACTTC.

This clone has a handful of counts. The CDR3 DNA reads TGTGCCAGCAGGCCGGGACAGGGACTGGTTTCACCCCTCCACTTT. Protein sequence: CASRPGQGLVSPLHF. The chain links TRBV2 to TRBJ1-6, with 9 bases lining up with TRBD1. V dropped 6 bases and J dropped 9; count of bases not matched to a gene: 9. The CDR3 is made up of 15 amino acids. Germline-derived CDR1 and CDR2 are SNHLY and FYNNEI.

The gene calls are TRBV28 and TRBJ2-5; TRBD1 matches 7 bases. The trim removed 5 bases at V and 4 bases at J, leaving 7 bases unmatched. Per the germline V gene, CDR1 is MDHEN and CDR2 is SYDVKM. CDR3 length: 14 residues. The CDR3 spells CASSITGVRETQYF. The CDR3 coding sequence is TGTGCCAGCAGTATAACAGGGGTCCGAGAGACCCAGTACTTC. The whole variable domain, remainder taken from reference TRBV28 and TRBJ2-5, is DVKVTQSSRYLVKRTGEKVFLECVQDMDHENMFWYRQDPGLGLRLIYFSYDVKMKEKGDIPEGYSVSREKKERFSLILESASTNQTSMYLCASSITGVRETQYFGPGTRLLVL.

This clone was observed a few times. This chain joins TRBV7-6 and TRBJ2-7, with D unresolved. The V and J ends lost 8 bases and 4 bases respectively, with 9 bases between them. Germline-derived CDR1 and CDR2 are SGHVS and FNYEAQ. CDR3 length: 11 amino acids. The CDR3: CASGLTYEQYF. For the CDR3, the DNA is TGTGCCAGCGGATTGACTTACGAGCAGTACTTC.

The sample holds a few counts of this clone. The chain has TRBV28 and TRBJ2-7, with D perhaps matching TRBD1 (5 bases). The germline V gene has CDR1 MDHEN and CDR2 SYDVKM. The CDR3 extends over 11 amino acids. V was trimmed by 8 bases and J by 4 bases, leaving 9 bases between them. This CDR3 is CASEDTYEQYF. DNA for the CDR3: TGTGCCAGCGAGGACACTTACGAGCAGTACTTC.

Only a few counts were recorded for this clone. The J gene is TRBJ2-1, the V gene TRBV27; tentatively, D is TRBD2 (6 bases). V was pared by 0 bases and J by 6 bases, with 12 bases between. The germline V gene has CDR1 MNHEY and CDR2 SMNVEV (reference sequence). The CDR3 consists of 15 residues. The CDR3 here is CASSLSFGGINEQFF. The CDR3 DNA follows: TGTGCCAGCAGTTTATCGTTCGGCGGGATCAATGAGCAGTTCTTC.

The chain uses TRBV6-6 and TRBJ1-3; D not resolved. The CDR3 contains 15 residues. Germline lookup yields CDR1 MNHNY and CDR2 SVGAGI (reference sequence). V was clipped by 2 bases and J by 2 bases, with 10 bases between them. CDR3 sequence: CASSYLGGAGNTIYF. CDR3 bases: TGTGCCAGCAGTTACCTGGGAGGCGCTGGAAACACCATATATTTT.

This clone has just a few counts. This sequence joins TRBV28 and TRBJ2-1, with TRBD2 as a possible D gene (6 bases). This CDR3 is 14 amino acids long. V was cut by 5 bases and J by 8 bases, with 16 bases left in between. Per the germline V gene, CDR1 is MDHEN and CDR2 is SYDVKM. The CDR3 spells CASSPPGAGYEQFF. CDR3 in DNA: TGTGCCAGCAGTCCGCCGGGAGCTGGCTATGAGCAGTTCTTC.

This clone was seen only a few times. As DNA, the CDR3 is TGTGCCAGCGGACAGGAATACGAGCAGTACTTC. This gives the protein CASGQEYEQYF. V and J are TRBV7-2 and TRBJ2-7; the match to TRBD1 covers 7 bases. Trimming took 8 bases from V and 4 from J; bases not matched to a gene: 2. This CDR3 has 11 residues. In germline, CDR1 is SGHTA, CDR2 FQGNSA.

The J gene is TRBJ1-1, the V gene TRBV7-2, with D possibly matching TRBD1 (6 bases). Deletions cut 5 bases from V and 9 bases from J, with 19 bases between. The CDR3 loop spans 14 amino acids. Germline V gene data show CDR1 as SGHTA and CDR2 as FQGNSA. CDR3 residues: CASSTDSAPPKAFF. CDR3 sequence (DNA): TGTGCCAGCAGCACGGACAGCGCTCCGCCTAAAGCTTTCTTT. Complete variable domain (other parts from reference TRBV7-2 and TRBJ1-1): GAGVSQSPSNKVTEKGKDVELRCDPISGHTALYWYRQSLGQGLEFLIYFQGNSAPDKSGLPSDRFSAERTGGSVSTLTIQRTQQEDSAVYLCASSTDSAPPKAFFGQGTRLTVV.

As to this clone: The sample holds other DNA sequences that translate to the same CDR3. The chain uses TRBV7-2 and TRBJ2-5, with D possibly matching TRBD1 (5 bases). This CDR3 spans 13 amino acids. The germline CDR1 and CDR2 sequences are SGHTA and FQGNSA. The V end was cut by 2 bases, the J end by 3 bases, with 7 bases between. CDR3 amino acids: CASSLQGKETQYF. The CDR3 bases are TGTGCCAGCAGCTTACAGGGAAAAGAGACCCAGTACTTC.